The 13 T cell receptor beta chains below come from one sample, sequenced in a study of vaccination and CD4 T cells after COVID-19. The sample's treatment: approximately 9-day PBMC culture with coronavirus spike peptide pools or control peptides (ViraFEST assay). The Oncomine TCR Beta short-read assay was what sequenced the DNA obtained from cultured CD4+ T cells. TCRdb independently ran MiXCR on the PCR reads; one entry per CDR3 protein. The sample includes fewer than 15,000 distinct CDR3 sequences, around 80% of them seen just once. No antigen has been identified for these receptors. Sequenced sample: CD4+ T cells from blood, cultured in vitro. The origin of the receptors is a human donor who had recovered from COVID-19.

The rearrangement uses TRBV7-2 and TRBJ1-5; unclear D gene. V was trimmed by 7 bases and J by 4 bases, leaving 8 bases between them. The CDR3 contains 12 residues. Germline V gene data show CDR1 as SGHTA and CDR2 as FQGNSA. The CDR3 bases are TGTGCCAGCACCACGGCGAATCAGCCCCAGCATTTT. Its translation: CASTTANQPQHF.

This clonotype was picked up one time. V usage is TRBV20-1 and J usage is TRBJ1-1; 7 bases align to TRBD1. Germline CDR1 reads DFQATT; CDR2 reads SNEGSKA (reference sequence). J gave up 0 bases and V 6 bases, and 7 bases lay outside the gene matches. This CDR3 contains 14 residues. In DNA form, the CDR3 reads TGCAGTGCCCGACAGGGACATATGAACACTGAAGCTTTCTTT. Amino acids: CSARQGHMNTEAFF.

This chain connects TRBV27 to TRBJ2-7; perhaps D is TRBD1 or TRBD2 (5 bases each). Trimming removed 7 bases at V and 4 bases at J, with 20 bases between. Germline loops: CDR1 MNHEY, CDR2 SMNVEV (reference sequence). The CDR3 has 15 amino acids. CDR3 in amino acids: CASTKVETGPYEQYF. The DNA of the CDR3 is TGTGCCAGCACCAAGGTGGAGACGGGACCTTACGAGCAGTACTTC.

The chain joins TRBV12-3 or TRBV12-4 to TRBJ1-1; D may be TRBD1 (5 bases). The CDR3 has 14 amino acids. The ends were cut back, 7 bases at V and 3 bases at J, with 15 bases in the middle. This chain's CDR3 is CASNSGQRDTEAFF. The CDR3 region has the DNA TGTGCCAGCAACTCGGGGCAGAGAGACACTGAAGCTTTCTTT.

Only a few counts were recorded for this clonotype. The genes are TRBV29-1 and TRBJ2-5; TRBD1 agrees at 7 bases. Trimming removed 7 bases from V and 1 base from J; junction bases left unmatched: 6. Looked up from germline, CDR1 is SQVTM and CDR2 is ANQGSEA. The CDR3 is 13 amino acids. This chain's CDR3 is CSAAGGFQETQYF. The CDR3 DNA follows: TGCAGCGCCGCAGGGGGTTTCCAAGAGACCCAGTACTTC.

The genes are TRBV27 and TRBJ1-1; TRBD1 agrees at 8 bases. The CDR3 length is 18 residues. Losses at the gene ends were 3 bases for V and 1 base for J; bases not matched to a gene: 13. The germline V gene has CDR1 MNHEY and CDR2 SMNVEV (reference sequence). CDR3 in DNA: TGTGCCAGCAGTTTCGCGCTGGGGGCGGGACAGGCGAACACTGAAGCTTTCTTT. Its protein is CASSFALGAGQANTEAFF.

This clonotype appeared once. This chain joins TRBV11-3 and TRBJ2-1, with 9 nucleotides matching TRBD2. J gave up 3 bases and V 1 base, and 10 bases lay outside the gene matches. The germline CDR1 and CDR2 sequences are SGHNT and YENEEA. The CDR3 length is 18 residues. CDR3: CASSLGQPGLALYNEQFF. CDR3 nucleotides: TGTGCCAGCAGCTTAGGACAGCCCGGACTAGCGCTCTACAATGAGCAGTTCTTC. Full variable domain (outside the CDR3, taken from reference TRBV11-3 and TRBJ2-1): EAGVVQSPRYKIIEKKQPVAFWCNPISGHNTLYWYLQNLGQGPELLIRYENEEAVDDSQLPKDRFSAERLKGVDSTLKIQPAELGDSAVYLCASSLGQPGLALYNEQFFGPGTRLTVL.

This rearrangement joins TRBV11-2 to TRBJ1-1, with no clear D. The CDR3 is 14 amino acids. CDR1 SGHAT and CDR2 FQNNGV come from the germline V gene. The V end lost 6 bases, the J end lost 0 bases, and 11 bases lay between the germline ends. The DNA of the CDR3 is TGTGCCAGCAGGTCGACGGCCATGAACACTGAAGCTTTCTTT. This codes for CASRSTAMNTEAFF.

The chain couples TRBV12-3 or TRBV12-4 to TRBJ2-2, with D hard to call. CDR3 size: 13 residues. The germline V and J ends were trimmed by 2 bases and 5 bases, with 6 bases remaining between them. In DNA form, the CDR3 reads TGTGCCAGCAGTTTACAGTCGACCGGGGAGCTGTTTTTT. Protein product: CASSLQSTGELFF.

CDR3 sequence reads: CASSAKKGTSGNSPLHF. The CDR3 DNA reads TGTGCCAGCAGTGCGAAAAAAGGGACTTCGGGGAATTCACCCCTCCACTTT. This sequence joins TRBV2 and TRBJ1-6; a weak D match, TRBD1 (5 bases). The length of the CDR3 is 17 residues. V gave up 4 bases and J gave up 7 bases, with 20 bases separating them. Germline V CDR1 and CDR2: SNHLY, FYNNEI.

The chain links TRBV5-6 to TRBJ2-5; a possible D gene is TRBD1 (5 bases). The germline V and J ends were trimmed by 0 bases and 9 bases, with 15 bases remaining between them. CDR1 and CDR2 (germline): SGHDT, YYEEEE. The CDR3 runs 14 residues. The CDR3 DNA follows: TGTGCCAGCAGCTTGGTCGACAGTTCATGGGCCCAGTACTTC. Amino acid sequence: CASSLVDSSWAQYF.

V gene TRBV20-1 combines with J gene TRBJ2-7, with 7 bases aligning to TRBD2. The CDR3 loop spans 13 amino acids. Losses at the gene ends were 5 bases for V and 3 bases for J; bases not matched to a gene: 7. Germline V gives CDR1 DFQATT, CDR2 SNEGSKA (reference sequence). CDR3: CSAQVASGYEQYF. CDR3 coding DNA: TGCAGTGCTCAGGTGGCTAGCGGCTACGAGCAGTACTTC.

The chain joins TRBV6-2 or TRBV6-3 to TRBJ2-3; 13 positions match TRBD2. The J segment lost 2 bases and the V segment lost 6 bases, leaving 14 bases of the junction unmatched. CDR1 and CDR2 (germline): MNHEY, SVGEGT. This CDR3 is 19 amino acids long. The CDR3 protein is CASSFRLAGGWFPTDTQYF. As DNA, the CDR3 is TGTGCCAGCAGCTTTAGACTAGCGGGAGGTTGGTTTCCCACAGATACGCAGTATTTT.